The entry below gives a single T cell receptor (beta chain) sequence along with its context. This sample stems from a study of T cell changes during pregnancy in multiple sclerosis. The CDR3 has 17 amino acids. V dropped 5 bases and J dropped 4; count of bases not matched to a gene: 13. From germline, CDR1 is SGHRS and CDR2 YFSETQ. Some clones are missing from TCRdb's copy, which holds only in-frame ones; the method was immunoSEQ multiplex PCR. Among about 60,000 clones listed, 91% were seen once. This sequence was found in a female donor with multiple sclerosis, enrolled in a pregnancy study. This rearrangement joins TRBV5-1 to TRBJ1-2; TRBD1 aligns across 11 bases. The sequencing used CD4+ T cells from peripheral blood mononuclear cells, collected in the first trimester of pregnancy. CDR3 amino acids: CASRVGQGALQFYGYTF. The CDR3 DNA sequence: TGCGCCAGCAGGGTCGGACAGGGGGCGCTGCAATTCTATGGCTACACCTTC.